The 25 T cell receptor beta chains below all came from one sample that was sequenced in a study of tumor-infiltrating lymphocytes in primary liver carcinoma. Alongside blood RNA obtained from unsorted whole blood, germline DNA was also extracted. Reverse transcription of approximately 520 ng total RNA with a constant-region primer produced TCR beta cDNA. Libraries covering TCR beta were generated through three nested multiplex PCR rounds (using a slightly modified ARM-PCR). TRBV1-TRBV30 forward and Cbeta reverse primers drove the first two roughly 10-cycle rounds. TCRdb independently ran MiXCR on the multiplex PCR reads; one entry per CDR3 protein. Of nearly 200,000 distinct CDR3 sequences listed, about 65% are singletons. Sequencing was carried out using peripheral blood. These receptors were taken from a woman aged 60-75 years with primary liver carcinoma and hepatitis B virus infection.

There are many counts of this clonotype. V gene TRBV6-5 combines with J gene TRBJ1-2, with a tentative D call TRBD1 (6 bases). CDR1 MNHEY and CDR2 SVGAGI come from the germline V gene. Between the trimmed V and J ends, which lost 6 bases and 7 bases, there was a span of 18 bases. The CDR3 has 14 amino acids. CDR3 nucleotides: TGTGCCAGCAGCCCCACCTTGGGGGGCGGTGGCTACACCTTC. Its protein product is CASSPTLGGGGYTF.

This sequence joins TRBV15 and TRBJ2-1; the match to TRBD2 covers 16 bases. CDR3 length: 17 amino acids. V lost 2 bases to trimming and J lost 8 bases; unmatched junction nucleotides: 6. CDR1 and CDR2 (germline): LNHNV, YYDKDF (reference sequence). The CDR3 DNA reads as TGTGCCACCAGCAGATCCGCCGGGACTAGCGGGAGGGATGAGCAGTTCTTC. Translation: CATSRSAGTSGRDEQFF.

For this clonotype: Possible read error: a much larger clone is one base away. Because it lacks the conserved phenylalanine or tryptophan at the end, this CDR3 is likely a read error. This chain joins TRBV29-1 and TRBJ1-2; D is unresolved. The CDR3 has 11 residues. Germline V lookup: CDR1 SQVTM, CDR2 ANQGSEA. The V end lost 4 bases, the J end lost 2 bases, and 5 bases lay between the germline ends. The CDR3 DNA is TGCAGCGTTGGCAGGAACTATGGCTACACCATC. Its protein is CSVGRNYGYTI.

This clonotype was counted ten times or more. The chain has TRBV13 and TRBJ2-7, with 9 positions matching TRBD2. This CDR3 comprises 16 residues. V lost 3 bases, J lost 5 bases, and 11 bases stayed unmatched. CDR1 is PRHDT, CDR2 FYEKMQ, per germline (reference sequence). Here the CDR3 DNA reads TGTGCCAGCAGCTTGACGGCGGGAGGGATTCTCGACGAGCAGTACTTC. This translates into CASSLTAGGILDEQYF.

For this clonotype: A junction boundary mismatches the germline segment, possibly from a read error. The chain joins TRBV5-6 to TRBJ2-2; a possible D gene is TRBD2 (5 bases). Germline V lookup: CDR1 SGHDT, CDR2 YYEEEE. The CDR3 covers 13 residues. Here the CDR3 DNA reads TGTGCCAGCAGCAACTGGAGAACCGGGGTGCTGTTTTTT. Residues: CASSNWRTGVLFF.

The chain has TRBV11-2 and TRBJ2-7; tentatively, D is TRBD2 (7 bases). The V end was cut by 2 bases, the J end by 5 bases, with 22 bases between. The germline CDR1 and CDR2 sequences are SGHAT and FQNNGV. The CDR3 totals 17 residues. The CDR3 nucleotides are TGTGCCAGCAGCTTACGGAGGGGGGGAAGAGGTACCCACGAGCAGTACTTC. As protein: CASSLRRGGRGTHEQYF.

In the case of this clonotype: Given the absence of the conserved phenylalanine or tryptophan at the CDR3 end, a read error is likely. The CDR3: CACSLDWVSLAGSYEQYL. CDR3 DNA: TGTGCCTGTAGCTTAGATTGGGTCAGTCTAGCGGGTTCCTACGAGCAGTACTTA. V gene TRBV11-2 combines with J gene TRBJ2-7; TRBD2 matches at 8 bases. Germline values: CDR1 SGHAT, CDR2 FQNNGV. This CDR3 is built from 18 residues. V shed 11 bases and J 1 base; nucleotides not matched to a gene: 22.

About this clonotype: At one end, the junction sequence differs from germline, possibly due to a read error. The DNA for the CDR3 is TGTGCCAGCAGTTGGCCAGGAGCCTCTGGAACCACCATATATTTT. It encodes CASSWPGASGTTIYF. The chain employs TRBV28 and TRBJ1-3, with D unresolved. Germline lookup yields CDR1 MDHEN and CDR2 SYDVKM. This CDR3 has 15 residues.

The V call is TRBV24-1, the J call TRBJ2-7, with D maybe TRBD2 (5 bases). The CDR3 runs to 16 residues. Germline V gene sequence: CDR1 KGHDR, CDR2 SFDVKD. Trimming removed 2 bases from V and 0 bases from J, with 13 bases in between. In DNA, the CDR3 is TGTGCCACCAGTGATTCGGCTACCGGGGACTCCTACGAGCAGTACTTC. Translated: CATSDSATGDSYEQYF.

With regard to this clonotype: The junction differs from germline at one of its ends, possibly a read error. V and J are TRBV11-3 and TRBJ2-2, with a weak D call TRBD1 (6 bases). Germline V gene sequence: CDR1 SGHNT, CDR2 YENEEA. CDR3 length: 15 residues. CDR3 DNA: TGTGCCGGCAGCTTACGATCAGGGGACACCGGGGAGCTTTTTTTT. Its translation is CAGSLRSGDTGELFF.

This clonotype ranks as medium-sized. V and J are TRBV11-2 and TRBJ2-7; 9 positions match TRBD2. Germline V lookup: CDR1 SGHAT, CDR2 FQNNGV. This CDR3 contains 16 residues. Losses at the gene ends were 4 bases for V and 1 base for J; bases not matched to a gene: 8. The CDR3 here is CASSSISGSGSYEQYF. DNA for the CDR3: TGTGCCAGCAGCTCGATTAGCGGGAGTGGGTCCTACGAGCAGTACTTC.

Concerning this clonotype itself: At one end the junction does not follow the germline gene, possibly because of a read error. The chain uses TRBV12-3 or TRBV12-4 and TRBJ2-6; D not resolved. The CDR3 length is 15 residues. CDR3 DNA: TGTGCCGGCAGTGGCAGACCCTCTGAGGCCAACGTCCTGACTTTC. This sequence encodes CAGSGRPSEANVLTF.

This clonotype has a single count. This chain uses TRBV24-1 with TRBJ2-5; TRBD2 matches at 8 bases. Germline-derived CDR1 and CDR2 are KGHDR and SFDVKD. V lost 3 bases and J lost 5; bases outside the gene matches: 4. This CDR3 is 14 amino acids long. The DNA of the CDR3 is TGTGCCACCAGTGATCCGACTAGCGCGGAGACCCAGTACTTC. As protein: CATSDPTSAETQYF.

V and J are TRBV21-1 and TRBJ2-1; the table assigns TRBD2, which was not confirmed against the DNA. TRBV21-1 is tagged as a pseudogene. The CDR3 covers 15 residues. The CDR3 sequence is CASSEGSGSYNEQFF. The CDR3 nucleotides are TGTGCCAGCAGCGAAGGGAGCGGGAGCTACAATGAGCAGTTCTTC.

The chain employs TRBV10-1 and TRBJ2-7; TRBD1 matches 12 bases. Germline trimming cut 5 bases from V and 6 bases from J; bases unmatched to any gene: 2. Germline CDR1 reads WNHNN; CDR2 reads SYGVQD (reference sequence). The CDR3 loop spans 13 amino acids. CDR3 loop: CASSRDRGLEQYF. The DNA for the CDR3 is TGCGCCAGCAGTAGGGACAGGGGGCTCGAGCAGTACTTC.

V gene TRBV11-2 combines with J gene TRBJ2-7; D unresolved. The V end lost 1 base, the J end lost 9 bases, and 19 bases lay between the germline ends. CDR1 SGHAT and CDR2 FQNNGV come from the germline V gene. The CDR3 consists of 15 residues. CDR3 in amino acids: CASSLAQRILDGQYF. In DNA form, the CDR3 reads TGTGCCAGCAGCTTAGCGCAGAGGATATTGGACGGGCAGTACTTC.

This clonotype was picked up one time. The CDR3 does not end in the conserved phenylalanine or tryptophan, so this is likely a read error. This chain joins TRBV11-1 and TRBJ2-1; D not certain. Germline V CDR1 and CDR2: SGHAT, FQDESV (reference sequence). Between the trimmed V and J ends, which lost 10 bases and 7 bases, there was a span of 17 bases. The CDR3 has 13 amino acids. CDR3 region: CANSFGTDNEQFL. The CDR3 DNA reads TGTGCCAACAGTTTCGGCACGGATAATGAGCAGTTCTTA.

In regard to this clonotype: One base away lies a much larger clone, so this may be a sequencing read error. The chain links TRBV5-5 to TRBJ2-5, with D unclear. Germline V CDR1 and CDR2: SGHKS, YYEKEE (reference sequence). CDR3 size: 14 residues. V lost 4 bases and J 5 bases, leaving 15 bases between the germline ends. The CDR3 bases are TGTGCCAGCAGCCCCTCCCGGGCCCATGAGACCCAGTACTTC. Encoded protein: CASSPSRAHETQYF.

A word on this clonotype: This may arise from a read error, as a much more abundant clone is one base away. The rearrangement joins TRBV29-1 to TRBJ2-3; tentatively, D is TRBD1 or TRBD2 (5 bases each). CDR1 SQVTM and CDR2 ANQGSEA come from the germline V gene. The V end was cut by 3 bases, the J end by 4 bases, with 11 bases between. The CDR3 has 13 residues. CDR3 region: CSVDSGHADTQYF. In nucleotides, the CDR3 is TGCAGCGTTGACAGCGGACACGCAGATACGCAGTATTTT.

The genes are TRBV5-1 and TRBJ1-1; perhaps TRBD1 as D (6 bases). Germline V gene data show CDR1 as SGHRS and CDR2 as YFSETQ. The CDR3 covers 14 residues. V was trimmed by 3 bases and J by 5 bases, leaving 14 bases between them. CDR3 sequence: CASSYGSRGTEAFF. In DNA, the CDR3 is TGCGCCAGCAGCTATGGGAGCAGGGGTACTGAAGCTTTCTTT.

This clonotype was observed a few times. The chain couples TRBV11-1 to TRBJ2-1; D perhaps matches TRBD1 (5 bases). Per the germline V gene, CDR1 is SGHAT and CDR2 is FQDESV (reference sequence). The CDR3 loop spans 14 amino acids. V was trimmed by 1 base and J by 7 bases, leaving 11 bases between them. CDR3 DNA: TGTGCCAGCAGCTTAGTGGCAGGGCCTAATGAGCAGTTCTTC. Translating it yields CASSLVAGPNEQFF.

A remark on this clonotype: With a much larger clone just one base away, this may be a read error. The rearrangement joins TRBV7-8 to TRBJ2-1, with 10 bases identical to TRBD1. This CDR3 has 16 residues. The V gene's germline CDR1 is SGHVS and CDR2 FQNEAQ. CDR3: CASCLVPGQGSNEQFF. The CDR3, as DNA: TGTGCCAGCTGCTTAGTACCGGGACAGGGGAGCAATGAGCAGTTCTTC.

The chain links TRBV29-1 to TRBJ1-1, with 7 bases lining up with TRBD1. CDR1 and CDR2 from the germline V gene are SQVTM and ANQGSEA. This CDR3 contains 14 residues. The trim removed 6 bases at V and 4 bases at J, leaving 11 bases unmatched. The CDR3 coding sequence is TGCAGCGTAAACAGGGGCACTATGAGCACTGAAGCTTTCTTT. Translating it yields CSVNRGTMSTEAFF.

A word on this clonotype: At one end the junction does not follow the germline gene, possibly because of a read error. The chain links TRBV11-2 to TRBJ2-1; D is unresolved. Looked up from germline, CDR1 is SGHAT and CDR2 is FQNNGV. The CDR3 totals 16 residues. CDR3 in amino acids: CASSLRRTLNYNVQFF. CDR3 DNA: TGTGCCAGCAGCTTAAGGAGAACTCTCAACTATAATGTGCAGTTCTTC.

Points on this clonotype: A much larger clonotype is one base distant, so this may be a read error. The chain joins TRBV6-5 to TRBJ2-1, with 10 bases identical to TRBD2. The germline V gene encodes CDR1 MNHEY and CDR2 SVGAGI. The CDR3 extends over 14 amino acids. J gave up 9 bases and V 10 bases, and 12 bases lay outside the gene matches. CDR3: CAITRAGGPGEQFF. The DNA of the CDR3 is TGTGCCATCACCAGAGCGGGAGGGCCTGGTGAGCAGTTCTTC.